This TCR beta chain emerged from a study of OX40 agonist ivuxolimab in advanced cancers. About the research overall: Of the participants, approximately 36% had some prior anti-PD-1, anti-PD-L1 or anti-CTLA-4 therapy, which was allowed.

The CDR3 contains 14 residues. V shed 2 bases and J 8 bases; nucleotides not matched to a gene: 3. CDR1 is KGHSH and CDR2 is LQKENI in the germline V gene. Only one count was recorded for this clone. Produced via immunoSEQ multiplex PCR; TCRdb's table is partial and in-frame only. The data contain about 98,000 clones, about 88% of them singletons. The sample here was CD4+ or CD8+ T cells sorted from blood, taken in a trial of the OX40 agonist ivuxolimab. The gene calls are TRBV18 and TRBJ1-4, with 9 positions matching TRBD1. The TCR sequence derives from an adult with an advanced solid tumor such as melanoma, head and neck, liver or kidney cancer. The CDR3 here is CASSPRTGDEKLFF. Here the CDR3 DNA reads TGTGCCAGCTCACCAAGGACAGGGGACGAAAAACTGTTTTTT.